Shown below are 26 T cell receptor beta chains from a single sample sequenced in a study of blood T cell repertoires in COVID-19. Data came from immunoSEQ multiplex PCR; TCRdb stores just in-frame clones and leaves some out. The sample carries fewer than 400,000 clones, more than 75% recorded once. Material: peripheral blood. The source is a human donor in a cohort sampled during active COVID-19.

This clone was counted only a few times. The chain joins TRBV5-1 to TRBJ2-2; 9 bases line up with TRBD1. Germline CDR1 is SGHRS and CDR2 is YFSETQ. J was trimmed by 5 bases and V by 4 bases; bases with no gene match: 6. CDR3 length: 15 residues. CDR3 DNA: TGCGCCAGCAGCATGGGACAGGGATTGACCGGGGAGCTGTTTTTT. Its protein product is CASSMGQGLTGELFF.

This sequence joins TRBV6-1 and TRBJ1-3; unclear D gene. Trimming pared 0 bases from V and 0 bases from J, leaving 6 bases between. The CDR3 extends over 15 amino acids. Germline V gene lookup returns CDR1 MNHNS and CDR2 SASEGT. The CDR3 is CASSEAGDSGNTIYF. The CDR3 DNA reads as TGTGCCAGCAGTGAAGCGGGAGACTCTGGAAACACCATATATTTT.

For the CDR3, the DNA is TGTGCCAGCAGCTTACTTAGTTCCACAGATACGCAGTATTTT. Translating gives CASSLLSSTDTQYF. This chain uses TRBV7-3 with TRBJ2-3; D unclear. Germline V gene lookup returns CDR1 SGHTA and CDR2 FQGTGA. The V end lost 2 bases, the J end lost 2 bases, and 8 bases lay between the germline ends. The CDR3 sequence is 14 residues long.

The chain joins TRBV7-2 to TRBJ1-2; 7 bases agree with TRBD1. The CDR3 covers 16 residues. The germline V gene encodes CDR1 SGHTA and CDR2 FQGNSA. V shed 5 bases and J 4 bases; nucleotides not matched to a gene: 13. The CDR3 loop is CASSTTTGNTIYGYTF. The CDR3 DNA follows: TGTGCCAGCAGCACCACGACAGGGAATACGATCTATGGCTACACCTTC.

The chain couples TRBV30 to TRBJ2-4; a possible D gene is TRBD2 (7 bases). There are 15 residues in the CDR3. Germline CDR1 reads GTSNPN; CDR2 reads SVGIG (reference sequence). Between the trimmed V and J ends, which lost 0 bases and 3 bases, there was a span of 12 bases. This chain's CDR3 is CAWSVEGGGKNIQYF. The CDR3 DNA reads TGTGCCTGGAGTGTAGAGGGGGGGGGCAAAAACATTCAGTACTTC.

This clone came up once. The chain recombines TRBV7-2 with TRBJ2-5, with 11 nucleotides matching TRBD2. The V and J ends lost 5 bases and 0 bases, in that order; junction bases with no gene match: 2. Germline loops: CDR1 SGHTA, CDR2 FQGNSA. CDR3 length: 15 amino acids. CDR3 protein: CASSRSGGDQETQYF. The DNA of the CDR3 is TGTGCCAGCAGCCGTAGCGGGGGGGACCAAGAGACCCAGTACTTC.

V gene TRBV30 combines with J gene TRBJ2-2; a weak D match, TRBD1 (5 bases). CDR3 length: 11 amino acids. Germline V gene lookup returns CDR1 GTSNPN and CDR2 SVGIG (reference sequence). V was cut by 2 bases and J by 8 bases, with 6 bases left in between. The DNA of the CDR3 is TGTGCCTGGAGTAGGGGTGGGGAGCTGTTTTTT. Translated, it gives CAWSRGGELFF.

J is TRBJ2-7 and V is TRBV5-5; 9 bases align to TRBD1. The V segment lost 4 bases and the J segment 4 bases; nucleotides outside the gene matches: 6. This CDR3 has 14 residues. The germline V gene encodes CDR1 SGHKS and CDR2 YYEKEE (reference sequence). Here the CDR3 reads CASSVTGGPYEQYF. CDR3 sequence (DNA): TGTGCCAGCAGCGTGACAGGGGGGCCGTACGAGCAGTACTTC. The whole variable domain, filled in from reference TRBV5-5 and TRBJ2-7, reads DAGVTQSPTHLIKTRGQQVTLRCSPISGHKSVSWYQQVLGQGPQFIFQYYEKEERGRGNFPDRFSARQFPNYSSELNVNALLLGDSALYLCASSVTGGPYEQYFGPGTRLTVT.

The gene calls are TRBV5-1 and TRBJ2-1; D perhaps matches TRBD2 (6 bases). The CDR3 has 17 residues. Germline CDR1 reads SGHRS; CDR2 reads YFSETQ. V was cut by 0 bases and J by 5 bases, with 18 bases left in between. CDR3 DNA: TGCGCCAGCAGCTTGGAGGGTTCGGGGGTTTTGAACAATGAGCAGTTCTTC. Translating it yields CASSLEGSGVLNNEQFF.

The V and J genes are TRBV9 and TRBJ2-1, with a weak D call TRBD2 (6 bases). The CDR3 length is 15 residues. The germline gives CDR1 SGDLS, CDR2 YYNGEE. V was clipped by 2 bases and J by 0 bases, with 9 bases between them. In DNA, the CDR3 is TGTGCCAGCAGCGTTAGCGGACTCTCCTACAATGAGCAGTTCTTC. It codes for CASSVSGLSYNEQFF.

The chain employs TRBV6-1 and TRBJ2-2; no clear D gene. The V gene's germline CDR1 is MNHNS and CDR2 SASEGT. Trimming left V 1 base short and J 6 bases short, with 6 bases between. The CDR3 loop spans 13 amino acids. The chain's CDR3 is CASSEGSAGELFF. In nucleotides, the CDR3 is TGTGCCAGCAGTGAAGGAAGCGCCGGGGAGCTGTTTTTT.

The V gene is TRBV12-3 or TRBV12-4, the J gene TRBJ2-5; D call uncertain. With 1 base removed from V and 4 bases from J, the gap between germline ends came to 7 bases. The CDR3 loop spans 13 amino acids. CDR3 nucleotides: TGTGCCAGCAGTTTAGGATGGGCAGAGACCCAGTACTTC. As protein: CASSLGWAETQYF.

The chain recombines TRBV3-1 (or the pseudogene TRBV3-2) with TRBJ2-1, with a possible D match to TRBD1 (6 bases). CDR1 LGHDT and CDR2 YNNKEL come from the germline V gene (reference sequence). The V end lost 3 bases, the J end lost 0 bases, and 24 bases lay between the germline ends. The CDR3 has 20 residues. The CDR3: CASSHHQGTTNPASYNEQFF. CDR3 DNA sequence: TGTGCCAGCAGCCATCACCAGGGGACGACTAATCCGGCCTCCTACAATGAGCAGTTCTTC.

The chain has TRBV6-5 and TRBJ1-5; D not resolved. This CDR3 comprises 13 residues. Germline V gene sequence: CDR1 MNHEY, CDR2 SVGAGI. Deletions cut 2 bases from V and 9 bases from J, with 11 bases between. The CDR3 region is CASSYGEGGPQHF. Here the CDR3 DNA reads TGTGCCAGCAGTTACGGCGAGGGAGGGCCCCAGCATTTT.

The table lists this clone with a count of one. This chain uses TRBV7-2 with TRBJ2-7; 9 bases are a match to TRBD2. V was clipped by 1 base and J by 2 bases; unmatched bases: 6. The CDR3 runs 16 residues. CDR1 and CDR2 from the germline V gene are SGHTA and FQGNSA. This chain's CDR3 is CASSLGGAGGPYEQYF. The CDR3 nucleotides read TGTGCCAGCAGCTTAGGCGGCGCGGGGGGGCCCTACGAGCAGTACTTC. The full variable domain, in which reference TRBV7-2 and TRBJ2-7 provide the parts outside the CDR3, is GAGVSQSPSNKVTEKGKDVELRCDPISGHTALYWYRQSLGQGLEFLIYFQGNSAPDKSGLPSDRFSAERTGGSVSTLTIQRTQQEDSAVYLCASSLGGAGGPYEQYFGPGTRLTVT.

This clone was seen a handful of times. This sequence joins TRBV6-5 and TRBJ1-2; TRBD1 is a possible D gene (5 bases). The CDR3 spans 15 residues. Trimming removed 8 bases at V and 1 base at J, with 17 bases between. Germline V gives CDR1 MNHEY, CDR2 SVGAGI. The CDR3 region is CASAGLEGVNYGYTF. CDR3 nucleotide sequence: TGTGCCAGCGCTGGGTTAGAAGGGGTTAACTATGGCTACACCTTC.

The J gene is TRBJ2-1, the V gene TRBV5-1; 13 bases fit TRBD2. Germline V CDR1 and CDR2: SGHRS, YFSETQ. The CDR3 extends over 16 amino acids. V trimming: 4 bases; J trimming: 8 bases; junction bases outside the gene matches: 9. CDR3 residues: CASSRTSGGGQYEQFF. The CDR3 DNA is TGCGCCAGCAGCCGCACTAGCGGGGGGGGGCAGTATGAGCAGTTCTTC.

The gene calls are TRBV4-1 and TRBJ1-3; D remains unclear. The germline V gene has CDR1 MGHRA and CDR2 YSYEKL. This CDR3 has 14 amino acids. Trimming shortened V by 1 base and J by 11 bases, and 15 bases separated the two germline ends. CDR3 loop: CASSQVPAPGAIYF. CDR3 nucleotides: TGCGCCAGCAGCCAAGTCCCAGCGCCCGGGGCCATATATTTT.

Concerning this clone itself: Germline is not matched at one junction end, which may reflect a read error. The chain is built from TRBV19 and TRBJ2-7; 7 nucleotides line up with TRBD2. The CDR3 is 12 amino acids. Germline V lookup: CDR1 LNHDA, CDR2 SQIVND (reference sequence). CDR3 DNA: TGTGCCAGTAGTGCGGGGGTGGCAGCCCTTCTCTTC. Translating it yields CASSAGVAALLF.

This chain connects TRBV6-5 to TRBJ2-1; D is possibly TRBD2 (6 bases). The CDR3 extends over 12 amino acids. V gave up 4 bases and J gave up 9 bases, with 10 bases separating them. Germline V CDR1 and CDR2: MNHEY, SVGAGI. Written as DNA, the CDR3 is TGTGCCAGCAGTTCGACTAGATTTGAGCAGTTCTTC. It is translated as CASSSTRFEQFF.

The chain combines TRBV5-1 with TRBJ1-1, with a weak D call TRBD1 (6 bases). V lost 1 base, J lost 6 bases, and 16 bases lay in between. The CDR3 contains 15 residues. The V gene's germline CDR1 is SGHRS and CDR2 YFSETQ. CDR3: CASSLTSGVGSEAFF. The CDR3 region has the DNA TGCGCCAGCAGCTTGACGTCAGGGGTTGGGTCTGAAGCTTTCTTT.

The V and J genes are TRBV5-1 and TRBJ1-2, with TRBD1 as a possible D gene (5 bases). The CDR3 runs to 16 residues. Trimming pared 0 bases from V and 4 bases from J, leaving 16 bases between. The germline gives CDR1 SGHRS, CDR2 YFSETQ. In DNA, the CDR3 is TGCGCCAGCAGCTTGGGGCAGGGCAATTTGATCTATGGCTACACCTTC. It encodes CASSLGQGNLIYGYTF.

CDR3: CASSVGGLGTDTQYF. CDR3 coding DNA: TGTGCCAGCAGCGTTGGAGGGTTGGGAACAGATACGCAGTATTTT. V and J are TRBV9 and TRBJ2-3; weak D call: TRBD2 (6 bases). V lost 2 bases, J lost 3 bases, and 13 bases lay in between. CDR3 length: 15 amino acids. CDR1 is SGDLS and CDR2 is YYNGEE in the germline V gene.

This chain joins TRBV12-5 and TRBJ2-3, with D unresolved. Trimming took 6 bases from V and 2 from J, leaving 9 bases between them. CDR1 is LGHNT and CDR2 is FRNRAP in the germline V gene. This CDR3 has 13 amino acids. In DNA, the CDR3 is TGTGCTAGTGGAGAGGCCCTCACAGATACGCAGTATTTT. It is translated as CASGEALTDTQYF. Full variable domain (missing parts from reference TRBV12-5 and TRBJ2-3): DARVTQTPRHKVTEMGQEVTMRCQPILGHNTVFWYRQTMMQGLELLAYFRNRAPLDDSGMPKDRFSAEMPDATLATLKIQPSEPRDSAVYFCASGEALTDTQYFGPGTRLTVL.

The V and J genes are TRBV7-8 and TRBJ2-1, with 8 bases identical to TRBD1. This CDR3 has 14 amino acids. Trimming at V came to 1 base and at J to 13 bases, leaving 9 bases not matched to a gene. Per germline, CDR1 SGHVS and CDR2 FQNEAQ. As DNA, the CDR3 is TGTGCCAGCAGCTTAGTAGTAAGGGGACAGGTTCAGTTCTTC. This sequence encodes CASSLVVRGQVQFF. Supplemented by reference TRBV7-8 and TRBJ2-1, the full variable domain reads GAGVSQSPRYKVAKRGQDVALRCDPISGHVSLFWYQQALGQGPEFLTYFQNEAQLDKSGLPSDRFFAERPEGSVSTLKIQRTQQEDSAVYLCASSLVVRGQVQFFGPGTRLTVL.

The chain uses TRBV19 and TRBJ2-7; 7 nucleotides align to TRBD1. The CDR3 is 13 amino acids. The germline gives CDR1 LNHDA, CDR2 SQIVND (reference sequence). After removal of 8 bases from V and 7 bases from J, the junction contained 11 bases not matched to a gene. The CDR3, as DNA: TGTGCCAGTTCCAATCAGGGGGTGAATGAGCAGTACTTC. Its translation is CASSNQGVNEQYF.